These T cell receptor beta chains were read from a single sample in a study of naive and memory T cell subsets. TCRdb re-analysed the UMI-ligation and nested PCR reads in MiXCR, keeping a single row per CDR3 protein. The sample lists around 30,000 distinct CDR3 sequences; about a fifth were seen once. The sample taken for sequencing was effector memory CD4+ T cells from blood. Receptor source: a human donor in good health. CDR3s include the opening cysteine and the closing phenylalanine or tryptophan. D genes are given only for firm matches. Some rows have no size entry. The others give once, few or many, or a class for an expanded clone.

clone size | D gene | V gene | CDR3 protein
few | NA | TRBV18 | CASSPLQGQNTGELFF
NA | NA | TRBV6-5 | CASSYSNSKGGKLFF
NA | TRBD2 | TRBV20-1 | CSAPSGSKKEYF
NA | TRBD1 | TRBV7-2 | CASSETGSRMNTEAFF
many | NA | TRBV4-1 | CASSPTKGKGNQPQHF
few | NA | TRBV7-6 | CASSLIMGEQYF
many | NA | TRBV3-1 | CASSQYSRESSYEQYF
NA | NA | TRBV5-4 | CASSRGRESGANVLTF
few | NA | TRBV11-2 | CASSLRPDATNEKLFF
few | NA | TRBV3-1 | CASSLGLSAGYTF
few | TRBD2 | TRBV28 | CASSLRASGSLTQFF
NA | NA | TRBV4-2 | CASSQDGTGTDTQYF
NA | TRBD1 | TRBV6-2/TRBV6-3 | CASSSAGTGDNEQFF
many | NA | TRBV18 | CASSPLTIGSNEQFF
few | NA | TRBV5-1 | CASSSTGNLYGYTF
few | NA | TRBV7-9 | CASSLGGERLFF
many | NA | TRBV27 | CASSLDGSAVRVDGYTF
many | TRBD2 | TRBV15 | CATSRPGGFTDTQYF
few | TRBD2 | TRBV5-4 | CASSLSGRTSYEQYF
few | NA | TRBV7-7 | CASSLTAQETQYF
few | NA | TRBV2 | CASSVRAGYGYTF
NA | NA | TRBV11-2 | CASSLGVGYGYTF
NA | NA | TRBV18 | CASSPGGFADTQYF
NA | NA | TRBV28 | CASSMGGGGADTQYF
NA | NA | TRBV6-1 | CASSEAGAGGNQPQHF
few | NA | TRBV14 | CASSLQVDYGYTF
medium-sized | TRBD1 | TRBV12-3/TRBV12-4 | CASSLDGDRRHGYTF
few | NA | TRBV4-3 | CASSRDPSGPDTQYF
few | TRBD2 | TRBV30 | CAWSVKGLVSTDTQYF
many | NA | TRBV4-2 | CASSPMEAINTDTQYF
NA | NA | TRBV28 | CASSLTNLGSTILNQPQHF
few | TRBD2 | TRBV27 | CASRLADTDTQYF
few | TRBD2 | TRBV7-3 | CASSLASGSGETQYF
medium-sized | TRBD1 | TRBV28 | CASSFRQGKQYF
many | NA | TRBV29-1 | CSVLQGSGNTIYF
many | NA | TRBV28 | CASTDRLGYTF
few | TRBD1 | TRBV5-1 | CASSLAQGGTATEAFF
few | NA | TRBV20-1 | CSARDRITGWSTFF
NA | NA | TRBV28 | CASRTGTAGDQPQHF
few | TRBD1 | TRBV5-1 | CASSLTGASDQPQHF